One T cell receptor (beta chain) is described in this entry. The antigen is unknown. Single viable CD3+CD4+CD8-CD45RO+ cells were sorted as the memory CD4+ T cells. Total CD4+ T cells were enriched by CD4 positive selection. This sample was included in a study of memory CD4+ T cells and cytomegalovirus serostatus. Study results and limitations: Median bootstrapped AUC for CMV status was roughly 0.95 originally, about 0.9 US-trained.

Repertoires were generated with immunoSEQ multiplex PCR, while TCRdb's copy carries only in-frame clones and drops some. The sample includes tens of thousands of clones, under 80% of them seen just once. This clonotype was obtained from an adult in good health and CMV-seronegative. Sequencing was done on a sample of memory CD4+ T cells from blood.

The DNA for the CDR3 is TGTGCTAGTGGTTTGCGGGGGAACACTGAAGCTTTCTTT. Protein product: CASGLRGNTEAFF. V gene TRBV12-5 combines with J gene TRBJ1-1, with D hard to call. CDR3 length equals 13 residues. The germline gives CDR1 LGHNT, CDR2 FRNRAP. Trimming cost V 2 bases and J 1 base, with 5 bases left between them.